The 16 T cell receptor beta chains presented below share a single source sample, sequenced in a study of regulatory T cells in long-lasting Graves disease (dated by TCRdb to about 2021). The method behind the library was multiplex PCR. The listed sequencing device is Illumina HiSeq 4000. To build TCR beta libraries, CDR3 regions were amplified by Arm-PCR using iRepertoire HTBI primers. The raw public data were reprocessed by TCRdb itself: fastp quality trimming at Q25, MiXCR clonotype calling, in-frame beta chains only. Rows with one shared CDR3 protein collapse into an entry with the most common genes and DNA. For this sample there are 350,000 to 450,000 distinct CDR3 sequences; roughly 23% appear just once. The ten top clones hold about 27% of the sample. This specimen's time point label, per the study, means: persistent/refractory GD, antithyroid drugs over 5 years with positive TRAb. RNA was extracted from PBMCs in TRIzol for both TCR sequencing and RNA sequencing.

This sample comprised peripheral blood mononuclear cells (PBMCs), obtained when the disease was refractory, from a patient treated with antithyroid drugs. The receptors were sampled from a woman in her thirties or forties with Graves disease. Donor details come from another sample of the same person, matched by shared clones.

A word on this clonotype: A much larger clone lies one base from this, so it may be a read error. The V and J genes are TRBV28 and TRBJ2-7; TRBD1 aligns across 7 bases. The germline V gene encodes CDR1 MDHEN and CDR2 SYDVKM. The CDR3 spans 13 residues. The CDR3: CASSHRGPYGQYF. For the CDR3, the DNA is TGTGCCAGCAGCCACAGGGGCCCCTACGGGCAGTACTTC.

Remarks on this clonotype: A much larger clone is a single base away; this may be a read error. The V and J genes are TRBV15 and TRBJ2-2; D is possibly TRBD2 (6 bases). CDR1 LNHNV and CDR2 YYDKDF come from the germline V gene (reference sequence). This CDR3 is 13 amino acids long. As DNA, the CDR3 is TGTGCCACCAGCAGAGGCATCACCGGGGGGCTGTTTTTT. Encoded protein: CATSRGITGGLFF.

This rearrangement joins TRBV6-1 to TRBJ1-1, with D unresolved. V shed 10 bases and J shed 4 bases, with 13 bases lying between them. This CDR3 spans 12 amino acids. Germline values: CDR1 MNHNS, CDR2 SASEGT. CDR3 sequence reads: CATTPRVTEAFF. The CDR3 DNA follows: TGTGCCACCACCCCGCGGGTCACTGAAGCTTTCTTT.

The sample holds a few counts of this clonotype. This chain joins TRBV19 and TRBJ1-6, with TRBD1 as a possible D gene (5 bases). CDR1 LNHDA and CDR2 SQIVND come from the germline V gene (reference sequence). Between the trimmed V and J ends, which lost 3 bases and 9 bases, there was a span of 12 bases. The CDR3 is made up of 14 amino acids. CDR3 region: CASSIWQGRSPLHF. The CDR3 DNA follows: TGTGCCAGTAGTATCTGGCAGGGTCGTTCACCCCTCCACTTT.

The chain carries TRBV6-2 or TRBV6-3 and TRBJ2-5, with 12 bases identical to TRBD1. V lost 7 bases to trimming and J lost 7 bases; unmatched junction nucleotides: 13. The CDR3 length is 16 residues. Germline CDR1 reads MNHEY; CDR2 reads SVGEGT. CDR3 loop: CASTYGTGGPTGTQYF. CDR3 in DNA: TGTGCCAGCACCTACGGGACAGGGGGCCCTACCGGGACCCAGTACTTC.

Many counts were recorded for this clonotype. The chain recombines TRBV28 with TRBJ1-1, with D perhaps TRBD1 (6 bases). This CDR3 is 14 amino acids long. V was cut by 6 bases and J by 1 base, with 12 bases left in between. In germline, CDR1 is MDHEN, CDR2 SYDVKM. The CDR3 loop is CASSSPDRNTEAFF. DNA for the CDR3: TGTGCCAGCAGCTCCCCGGACAGGAACACTGAAGCTTTCTTT.

This clonotype has at least ten counts. The CDR3 bases are TGTGCCAGCAGCTCCCGGGACAGGGTTTGGAGTGGGAACACTGAAGCTTTCTTT. Encoded protein: CASSSRDRVWSGNTEAFF. V usage is TRBV12-3 or TRBV12-4 and J usage is TRBJ1-1; 9 bases map to TRBD1. The CDR3 covers 18 residues. Germline trimming cut 6 bases from V and 1 base from J; bases unmatched to any gene: 15.

The chain is built from TRBV29-1 and TRBJ2-1, with 12 bases lining up with TRBD2. This CDR3 is built from 17 residues. Germline-derived CDR1 and CDR2 are SQVTM and ANQGSEA. After removal of 3 bases from V and 0 bases from J, the junction contained 6 bases not matched to a gene. CDR3 region: CSVDGLAGRRSYNEQFF. The CDR3 region has the DNA TGCAGCGTTGACGGACTAGCGGGAAGGCGCTCCTACAATGAGCAGTTCTTC.

This clonotype was observed many times. The J gene is TRBJ2-5, the V gene TRBV18; D is undetermined. V lost 1 base to trimming and J lost 5 bases, with 5 bases between them. The CDR3 has 12 residues. CDR1 and CDR2 (germline): KGHSH, LQKENI. The CDR3 DNA reads as TGTGCCAGCTCACCACTCCGCGAGACCCAGTACTTC. This sequence encodes CASSPLRETQYF. Full variable domain (remainder filled in from reference TRBV18 and TRBJ2-5): NAGVMQNPRHLVRRRGQEARLRCSPMKGHSHVYWYRQLPEEGLKFMVYLQKENIIDESGMPKERFSAEFPKEGPSILRIQQVVRGDSAAYFCASSPLRETQYFGPGTRLLVL.

This clonotype was seen only a few times. This chain joins TRBV20-1 and TRBJ1-1, with D perhaps TRBD1 (5 bases). With 0 bases removed from V and 1 base from J, the gap between germline ends came to 12 bases. The germline V gene has CDR1 DFQATT and CDR2 SNEGSKA (reference sequence). The CDR3 sequence is 15 residues long. This chain's CDR3 is CSARDVGAWNTEAFF. Written as DNA, the CDR3 is TGCAGTGCTAGAGATGTAGGGGCTTGGAACACTGAAGCTTTCTTT.

This clonotype was detected many times. The chain recombines TRBV28 with TRBJ2-7; D might be TRBD1 (6 bases). V was shortened by 4 bases and J by 3 bases, with 22 bases between the two germline ends. The CDR3 runs to 17 residues. The V gene's germline CDR1 is MDHEN and CDR2 SYDVKM. The CDR3 spells CASSSWGGGRIDYEQYF. CDR3 in DNA: TGTGCCAGCAGTTCATGGGGTGGGGGCCGAATCGACTACGAGCAGTACTTC.

The V call is TRBV7-9, the J call TRBJ1-2, with D tentatively TRBD1 (5 bases). Germline V CDR1 and CDR2: SEHNR, FQNEAQ (reference sequence). The CDR3 loop spans 12 amino acids. Between the trimmed V and J ends, which lost 7 bases and 10 bases, there was a span of 16 bases. The DNA of the CDR3 is TGTGCCAGCACTCGGGACGTACTCAACTACACCTTC. It yields the protein CASTRDVLNYTF.

There are many counts of this clonotype. CDR3 DNA: TGTGCCAGCAGCAAACAGGATCAAGAGACCCAGTACTTC. Protein: CASSKQDQETQYF. The chain uses TRBV27 and TRBJ2-5; D possibly corresponds to TRBD1 (5 bases). Per the germline V gene, CDR1 is MNHEY and CDR2 is SMNVEV (reference sequence). The V end lost 6 bases, the J end lost 2 bases, and 10 bases lay between the germline ends. The CDR3 extends over 13 amino acids.

The chain uses TRBV24-1 and TRBJ2-5; D unclear. Germline-derived CDR1 and CDR2 are KGHDR and SFDVKD. Trimming shortened V by 3 bases and J by 0 bases, and 4 bases separated the two germline ends. This CDR3 comprises 13 residues. The CDR3 loop reads CATSDGYQETQYF. In nucleotides, the CDR3 is TGTGCCACCAGTGATGGCTACCAAGAGACCCAGTACTTC.

The rearrangement uses TRBV12-3 or TRBV12-4 and TRBJ2-7, with TRBD2 identical over 8 bases. V lost 5 bases to trimming and J lost 5 bases; unmatched junction nucleotides: 11. The length of the CDR3 is 15 residues. CDR3 coding DNA: TGTGCCAGCAGTCCCAGCGGGAGTAGAATCCACGAGCAGTACTTC. This codes for CASSPSGSRIHEQYF.

This clonotype was counted between two and nine times. The chain has TRBV5-1 and TRBJ2-7; tentative D call: TRBD2 (6 bases). There are 16 residues in the CDR3. Deletions cut 4 bases from V and 2 bases from J, with 19 bases between. From germline, CDR1 is SGHRS and CDR2 YFSETQ. CDR3 in DNA: TGCGCCAGCAGCGTACTATCTAGCGCCACCCCCTACGAGCAGTACTTC. Translation: CASSVLSSATPYEQYF.